The present T cell receptor (beta chain) was sequenced within a study of identical twins. Overall study results and limits: Twins showed weaker excess sharing in their beta out-of-frame sequences. Fewer insertions characterized abundant cord blood beta clonotypes, whereas memory repertoires showed none.

Between the trimmed V and J ends, which lost 4 bases and 3 bases, there was a span of 19 bases. The CDR3 consists of 16 residues. Germline V gene data show CDR1 as MGHRA and CDR2 as YSYEKL. Template switching, a step in the protocol, added a universal primer site, and cDNA carried unique molecular identifiers. Each CDR3 protein is one row after TCRdb ran MiXCR on the 5' RACE reads. The table lists roughly 350,000 distinct CDR3 sequences, 9% to 15% of them singletons, with approximately 7.5% in the top ten. This clonotype occurred a few times. Its antigen is still unknown. All donors were healthy Caucasians. These data were also filed under a second study, of yellow fever vaccine responses in identical twins.

The chain uses TRBV4-1 and TRBJ2-7, with TRBD2 as a possible D gene (5 bases). This sequence originates from a woman between 18 and 29 years old in good health. The material sequenced was CD8+ T cells sorted from blood. Written as DNA, the CDR3 is TGCGCCAGCAGCCTATCATGCCCGGGGTCCAGCTACGAGCAGTACTTC. Translated, it gives CASSLSCPGSSYEQYF.